Sequencing of this T cell receptor (beta chain) was carried out in a study of cytomegalovirus exposure and HLA in healthy donors (TCRdb year 2017). In the study overall: An earlier analysis of roughly 630 of the donors reported 276 Gb of sequence data and more than 90 million unique TCR beta sequences from 150 million to 200 million T cells. About 280 gigabases of sequencing data and 70 million to 95 million unique TCR sequences made up an early release that covered around 640 HLA-typed donors. The genetic ancestry cluster associated with self-reported Caucasian donors included about 81% of the 300 to 450 genotyped donors. The aim of the study was to test whether cataloging public T cell receptors could identify signatures of past pathogen exposure. Using immunosequencing, the study profiled T cell repertoires from around 680 subjects and related those repertoires to cytomegalovirus serostatus. Along with the approximately 700-subject first cohort, a separate validation cohort of more than 90 different subjects was used. High-throughput TCR immunosequencing, statistical association of individual TCRs with disease status, and machine learning were combined to predict cytomegalovirus infection status. A later analysis re-examined previously published TCR beta repertoires from more than 650 donors and added high-resolution HLA genotyping to investigate patterns of TCR occurrence. The later analysis used no new phenotypic data to find candidate immune exposures, relying instead on TCR beta sequences and their occurrence across donors. An earlier analysis of about 620 of the donors applied high-throughput TCR beta sequencing to assess whether each TCR beta V gene segment acted as functional or pseudogenic. Alongside the repertoire data, information on donor age, sex, ethnicity and CMV serostatus was compiled. A later genetic analysis took genome-wide SNP genotypes for about three fifths of the roughly 700 donors and used that subset as a discovery cohort. Every discovery cohort repertoire had been produced on one sequencing platform. HLA typing covered class I and class II loci at four-digit resolution. Typing coverage differed by locus: A, B, C, DRB1 and DQB1 were typed in roughly 629-640 donors, DQA1 in 500 to 550, DPA1 in around 600, and DPB1 in about 450. Four or five DR-DQ haplotypes were treated as single units for association and clustering because of strong linkage in the cohort. Among over 350 genotyped donors of the cohort, an average of about 240,000 unique TCR beta nucleotide sequences were sequenced per donor, around 18% of them non-productive.

The paper as a whole reports these results and caveats: Compared with the approximately 600-donor mean, donors in an Asian-associated ancestry cluster had fewer N-insertions in productive TCRs, according to a later genetic analysis. Correlated functional status among segregating V segments might be attributable to linkage disequilibrium, but an unknown experimental factor could not be ruled out. At a false discovery rate of 0.05, a later analysis linked approximately 18,000 TCR beta sequences to specific HLA alleles. Only TCR beta chains were sequenced in this cohort, and the absence of alpha or paired-chain data limited detectable features. A cluster of highly shared sequence variants was judged likely to represent a technical artifact of the sequencing pipeline. According to the authors, the approach could potentially be generalized to other disease states and immunological phenotypes. An association between a missense DCLRE1C variant and V-gene and J-gene trimming of TCR beta chains was found in a later genetic analysis and replicated in an independent cohort. In vitro tests confirmed that a few of the cytomegalovirus-associated TCR beta chains recognize cytomegalovirus antigens. In a later analysis, HLA-associated TCR beta chains were found to be more clonally expanded and to have lower generation probabilities than equally common non-associated chains. Because counts were too low, roughly 17 rarely observed V segments, including chromosome 9 orphons, were left out of the earlier analysis of a few hundred of the donors. The 87-base-pair reads could not distinguish some IMGT-functional V segments, including TRBV6-2 and TRBV6-3, so those segments were excluded. Sequencing depth was assumed to be roughly uniform across donors in the presence/absence analyses, though that assumption may not hold. The study listed approximately 150 TCR beta chains as associated with cytomegalovirus. In a later analysis, several top co-occurrence clusters were reported to appear linked to parvovirus B19, influenza, CMV and Epstein-Barr virus. In a later analysis, TCR association rates were found to vary across HLA loci, with the most associated TCRs seen for DRB1 alleles and the fewest for HLA-C alleles. The only immune exposure information available for the cohort was CMV serostatus. Assigning TCR associations to individual alleles was difficult when HLA alleles, especially DR and DQ, strongly co-occurred. According to a later analysis, most CMV-associated TCR beta chains appeared to be HLA-restricted, and the HLA associations seemed to be driven largely by CMV exposure. In an earlier analysis of more than 450 of the donors, most TCR beta V segments were observed in productive rearrangements about 87% or about 30% of the time, broadly matching IMGT annotations. Most TCR sequences were observed very rarely across donors, whereas some public TCRs were present in many individuals. A further reported finding was that TCR beta sequences accurately predicted the HLA-A and HLA-B alleles for most subjects in the first cohort. The classifier was reported to diagnose cytomegalovirus status with high specificity and sensitivity in both the original and validation cohorts. Because some donors lacked HLA typing at each locus, the association tests relied only on the typed subset.

Receptor libraries were prepared by the immunoSEQ multiplex PCR assay. A mixture of 60 forward primers for TCR Vbeta segments and 13 reverse primers for TCR Jbeta segments was used in the multiplex PCR. The CDR3 region of rearranged TCR beta genes was amplified from genomic DNA with a multiplex PCR assay. The amplified TCR beta libraries were sequenced on the Illumina HiSeq System as 87-base-pair reads. The authors' analysis ran thus. A later analysis tallied roughly 78 million unique TCR beta chains across the roughly 610 repertoires, and about 12 million of those chains were shared by two or more donors. Raw reads were error-corrected and collapsed into unique sequences with a nearest-neighbor algorithm that merged closely related sequences to remove PCR and sequencing errors. V, D and J gene segments were assigned by aligning CDR3 sequences to IMGT reference sequences. For a sequence to be retained, a match of at least six nucleotides was required to both a V gene segment and a J gene segment. Rearrangements were called productive when the CDR3 lacked stop codons and stayed in frame with V and J; all others were non-productive. CDR3 was defined according to IMGT convention as the region running from the second conserved V-encoded cysteine to the conserved J-encoded phenylalanine. The earlier analysis of approximately 590 of the donors excluded any sequence lacking an unambiguous match to a single V gene segment. An earlier analysis of fewer than 650 of the donors classified V segments as functional when productive rearrangements were above 56.7% and as segregating when the standard deviation between donors was above 5%. A statistical classification framework was built to diagnose cytomegalovirus status from the catalog of TCR beta chain sequences. V and J gene assignment, in a later analysis, came from comparing TCR nucleotide sequences with IMGT/GENE-DB human TR gene sequences. Using the TCRdist pipeline, a later analysis assigned CDR3 sequences along with most-parsimonious VDJ recombination scenarios. A later analysis defined each TCR beta chain by its CDR3 amino acid sequence plus V-gene family, and excluded reads lacking a unique V-gene family. As a way to deal with suspected cross-contamination and a sequencing artifact, a later analysis dropped 450 to 700 nucleotide sequences that were highly shared and had low generation probability. A later analysis calculated a clonal expansion index for each public chain from normalized within-repertoire ranks of inferred template counts. In a later analysis, generation probabilities were computed using a VDJ recombination model fitted to out-of-frame rearrangements, and the results were checked against IGoR. In a later analysis, TCR-TCR, TCR-HLA and TCR-CMV co-occurrence was scored with hypergeometric tests, and a repertoire-size bias correction was applied to TCR pairs. In a later analysis, false discovery rates were estimated by permuting HLA or CMV assignments 20 times. In a later analysis, co-occurring TCRs were grouped using DBSCAN, with TCRdist sequence similarity added in when clustering inside HLA-allele-positive subsets. Repertoires with fewer than 30,000 or more than 120,000 public chains, plus five repertoires with anomalous nucleotide sharing, were excluded from co-occurrence clustering. TCRdb took over this immuneACCESS table, retaining in-frame rearrangements with V and J assigned. Such tables are incomplete; in checked studies, under half of the missing clones stem from an unresolved V gene, and the remainder is unexplained. Clone size and the V and J calls come from that table; the DNA yielded D and trimming. The table for this sample lists fewer than 200,000 clones; about 71% of them were counted only once. The ten most abundant clones make up less than 3.5% of the sample.

The cohort comprised 710 or so healthy bone marrow donors. At the time of sampling, all cohort members were nominally healthy, though unrecorded immune exposures were likely present. The donor was CMV seropositive and belonged to the group of about 290 seropositive cohort members. Each donor provided a peripheral blood sample, and peripheral blood mononuclear cells were used for TCR beta sequencing. Genomic DNA was extracted from the blood cell samples with the Qiagen DNeasy Blood Extraction Kit. Turning to this clone: The antigen it binds to is not known. Base qualities are not provided; no much larger clone lies one nucleotide away.

Trimmed from V: 1 base; trimmed from J: 3 bases; junction bases lacking a gene match: 7. The CDR3 has 15 amino acids, counting the end cysteine and phenylalanine. The CDR3 DNA has 45 bases and is translated from base 1. CDR1 and CDR2 were assigned from the germline V gene as SGHRS and YFSETQ. Sample: PBMCs. The sequence was collected from a woman aged 40 to 50 in good health and CMV-seropositive. The sequence joins TRBV5-1 to TRBJ2-7; TRBD1 matches 7 bases in the middle. The DNA sequence is as follows: TGCGCCAGCAGCTTGTTCGGGACAGAGCTCTACGAGCAGTACTTC. Translation gives CASSLFGTELYEQYF.